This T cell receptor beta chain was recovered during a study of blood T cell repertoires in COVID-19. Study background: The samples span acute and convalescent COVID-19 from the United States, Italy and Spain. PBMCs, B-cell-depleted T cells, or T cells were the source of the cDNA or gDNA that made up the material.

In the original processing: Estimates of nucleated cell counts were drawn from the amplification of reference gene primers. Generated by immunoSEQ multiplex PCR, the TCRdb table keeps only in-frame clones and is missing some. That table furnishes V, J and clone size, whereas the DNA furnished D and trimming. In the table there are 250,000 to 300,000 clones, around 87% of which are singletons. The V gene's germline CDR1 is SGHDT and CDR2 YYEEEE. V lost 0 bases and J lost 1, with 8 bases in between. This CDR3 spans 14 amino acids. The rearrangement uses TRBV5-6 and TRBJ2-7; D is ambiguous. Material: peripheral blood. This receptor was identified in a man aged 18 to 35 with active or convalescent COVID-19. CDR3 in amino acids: CASSLDGSSYEQYF. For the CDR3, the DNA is TGTGCCAGCAGCTTGGACGGGTCTTCCTACGAGCAGTACTTC.